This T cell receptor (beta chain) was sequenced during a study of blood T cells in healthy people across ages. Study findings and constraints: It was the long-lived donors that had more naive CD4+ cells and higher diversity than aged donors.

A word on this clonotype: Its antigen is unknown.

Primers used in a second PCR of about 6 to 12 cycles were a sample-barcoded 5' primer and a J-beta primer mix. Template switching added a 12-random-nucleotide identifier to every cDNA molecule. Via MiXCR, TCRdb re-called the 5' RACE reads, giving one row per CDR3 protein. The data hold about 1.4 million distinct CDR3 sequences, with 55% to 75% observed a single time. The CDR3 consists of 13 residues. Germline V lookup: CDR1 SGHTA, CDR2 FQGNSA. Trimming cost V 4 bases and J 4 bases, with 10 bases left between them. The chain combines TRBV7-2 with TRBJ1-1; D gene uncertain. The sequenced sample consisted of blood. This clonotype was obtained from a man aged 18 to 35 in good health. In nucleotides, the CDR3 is TGTGCCAGCAGCTGCCTGGAGGGCACTGAAGCTTTCTTT. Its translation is CASSCLEGTEAFF.